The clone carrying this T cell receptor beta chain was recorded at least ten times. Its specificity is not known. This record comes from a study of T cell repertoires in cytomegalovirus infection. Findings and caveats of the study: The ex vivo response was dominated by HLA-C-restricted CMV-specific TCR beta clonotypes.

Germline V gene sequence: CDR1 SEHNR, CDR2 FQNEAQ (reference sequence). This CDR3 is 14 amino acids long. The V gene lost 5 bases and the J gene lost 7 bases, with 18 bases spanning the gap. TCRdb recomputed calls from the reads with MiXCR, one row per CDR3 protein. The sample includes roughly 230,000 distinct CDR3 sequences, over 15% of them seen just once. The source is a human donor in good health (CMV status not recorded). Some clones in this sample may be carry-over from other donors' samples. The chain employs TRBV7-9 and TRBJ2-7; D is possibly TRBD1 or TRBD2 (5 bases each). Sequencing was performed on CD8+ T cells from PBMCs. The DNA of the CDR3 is TGTGCCAGCAGCCCGGGACCCACTCCCCTAGAGCAGTACTTC. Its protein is CASSPGPTPLEQYF.